Following are 11 T cell receptor beta chains from one sample sequenced in a study of molecular identifiers for immune sequencing clone quantification. TCRdb re-called the PCR reads through MiXCR, storing one row per CDR3 protein. The data contain about half a million distinct CDR3 sequences, roughly 25% of them singletons. Sequencing was carried out using naive CD8+ T cells from blood, with Jurkat cell RNA spiked in. Regarding subset: FACS-sorted CD8+CD4-CCR7+CD45RA+ naive T cells. The receptors here all came from a human donor in good health. Some libraries in this study had Jurkat cell RNA spiked in.

As to this clonotype: Just one base apart from a much larger clone, this may be a read error. The J gene is TRBJ2-1, the V gene TRBV6-5; 10 bases are a match to TRBD1. The germline V gene has CDR1 MNHEY and CDR2 SVGAGI. J lost 8 bases, V lost 4 bases, and 8 bases had no gene match. The CDR3 is 15 residues long. CDR3 region: CASSCVGQGLDEQFF. Here the CDR3 DNA reads TGTGCCAGCAGTTGCGTGGGACAGGGGCTCGATGAGCAGTTCTTC.

The chain is built from TRBV19 and TRBJ1-1; D perhaps matches TRBD1 (5 bases). Trimming stripped 2 bases from V and 4 bases from J, with 17 bases between. Germline V lookup: CDR1 LNHDA, CDR2 SQIVND (reference sequence). This CDR3 is built from 16 residues. CDR3 DNA sequence: TGTGCCAGTAGTATATTTCCCCGCAGGGCGAGCACTGAAGCTTTCTTT. This sequence encodes CASSIFPRRASTEAFF.

The chain links TRBV4-1 to TRBJ1-2, with D uncertain. CDR3 length: 15 amino acids. Deletions cut 0 bases from V and 5 bases from J, with 13 bases between. Germline V gives CDR1 MGHRA, CDR2 YSYEKL. The chain's CDR3 is CASSQDSTSGYGYTF. The CDR3 DNA is TGCGCCAGCAGCCAAGATAGTACGTCCGGGTATGGCTACACCTTC.

This clonotype was counted between two and nine times. The chain couples TRBV29-1 to TRBJ1-1; no clear D. V gave up 0 bases and J gave up 3 bases, with 14 bases separating them. CDR3 length: 15 amino acids. The germline V gene encodes CDR1 SQVTM and CDR2 ANQGSEA. CDR3 sequence (DNA): TGCAGCGTTGAAGATCTGGGGAGGTTTGACACTGAAGCTTTCTTT. It encodes CSVEDLGRFDTEAFF.

This clonotype came up a few times. The chain combines TRBV7-9 with TRBJ2-7; no firm D call. The germline V and J ends were trimmed by 3 bases and 5 bases, with 14 bases remaining between them. The V gene's germline CDR1 is SEHNR and CDR2 FQNEAQ (reference sequence). The CDR3 spans 14 residues. The CDR3 DNA reads as TGTGCCAGCAGCTTGGCGGTTAGGGCCCACGAGCAGTACTTC. Amino acid sequence: CASSLAVRAHEQYF.

Concerning this clonotype itself: This clone may be a read error of a much larger clone one base away. It is likely a read error, because the conserved phenylalanine at the end of the CDR3 is missing. This chain links TRBV27 with TRBJ1-5; D is uncertain. From germline, CDR1 is MNHEY and CDR2 SMNVEV (reference sequence). This CDR3 has 13 amino acids. The V end lost 3 bases, the J end lost 0 bases, and 3 bases lay between the germline ends. For the CDR3, the DNA is TGTGCCAGCAGTTTTAGTAGCAATCAGCCCCAGCATTCT. This sequence encodes CASSFSSNQPQHS.

Points on this clonotype: One end of the junction does not line up with germline, which may come from a read error. The chain links TRBV7-9 to TRBJ2-2, with TRBD2 matching over 10 bases. CDR1 is SEHNR, CDR2 FQNEAQ, per germline (reference sequence). The CDR3 runs to 17 residues. The DNA of the CDR3 is TGTGCCAGTAGCTTATTCCTAGCGGGGGCCCACGCCGGGGAGCTGTTTTTT. Amino acid sequence: CASSLFLAGAHAGELFF.

The sample holds many counts of this clonotype. The CDR3 DNA reads as TGCGCCAGCAGCCAAGAGGGGACCCTGAGCACAGATACGCAGTATTTT. It yields the protein CASSQEGTLSTDTQYF. The J gene is TRBJ2-3, the V gene TRBV4-1, with D perhaps matching TRBD1 or TRBD2 (5 bases each). The CDR3 contains 16 residues. The V gene's germline CDR1 is MGHRA and CDR2 YSYEKL. V lost 0 bases, J lost 0 bases, and 10 bases lay in between.

This clonotype showed up many times. The rearrangement links TRBV4-3 to TRBJ1-5; possible D gene TRBD1, 6 bases. Between the trimmed V and J ends, which lost 0 bases and 6 bases, there was a span of 12 bases. CDR3 length: 15 residues. The germline CDR1 and CDR2 sequences are LGHNA and YSLEER. The CDR3, as DNA: TGCGCCAGCAGCCAAGACTCCGGGGGCAGTCAGCCCCAGCATTTT. This encodes CASSQDSGGSQPQHF.

Details on this clonotype: A much more abundant neighbour one base away suggests this may be a read error. The rearrangement links TRBV7-9 to TRBJ2-2; D perhaps matches TRBD1 (5 bases). The CDR3 is 18 residues long. Trimming took 4 bases from V and 2 from J, leaving 20 bases between them. Per the germline V gene, CDR1 is SEHNR and CDR2 is FQNEAQ (reference sequence). This CDR3 reads CASSSVRLGQGNTGELFF. The CDR3 nucleotides are TGTGCCAGCAGCTCCGTTCGGTTGGGCCAGGGTAACACCGGGGAGCTGTTTTTT.

This clonotype was picked up a small number of times. This chain joins TRBV7-6 and TRBJ1-3; 7 positions match TRBD1. The V and J ends lost 5 bases and 0 bases, in that order; junction bases with no gene match: 10. The germline gives CDR1 SGHVS, CDR2 FNYEAQ. The CDR3 is 17 residues long. DNA for the CDR3: TGTGCCAGCAGCCTCTGGGACAGACCAAGCTCTGGAAACACCATATATTTT. Amino acid sequence: CASSLWDRPSSGNTIYF.